The 32 T cell receptor beta chains presented below share a single source sample, sequenced in a study of PD-L1 blockade in urothelial cancer. Time point reported: pretreatment peripheral blood. The protocol was immunoSEQ multiplex PCR, while the TCRdb copy is restricted to in-frame clones and leaves out a portion. The repertoire holds approximately 32,000 clones, with roughly 82% as singletons. The sequenced sample was PBMCs, obtained around atezolizumab (anti-PD-L1) treatment. The receptor set was obtained from a man in his sixties with urothelial cancer.

The chain recombines TRBV19 with TRBJ2-2; TRBD1 agrees at 8 bases. Germline V lookup: CDR1 LNHDA, CDR2 SQIVND (reference sequence). This CDR3 is 15 amino acids long. The V segment lost 5 bases and the J segment 5 bases; nucleotides outside the gene matches: 7. DNA for the CDR3: TGTGCCAGTAGTCGGTCCCGGACAGGGACCGGGGAGCTGTTTTTT. Protein product: CASSRSRTGTGELFF. The full variable domain, completed using reference TRBV19 and TRBJ2-2, is DGGITQSPKYLFRKEGQNVTLSCEQNLNHDAMYWYRQDPGQGLRLIYYSQIVNDFQKGDIAEGYSVSREKKESFPLTVTSAQKNPTAFYLCASSRSRTGTGELFFGEGSRLTVL.

The rearrangement links TRBV29-1 to TRBJ1-1; D possibly corresponds to TRBD1 (5 bases). The V gene's germline CDR1 is SQVTM and CDR2 ANQGSEA. Trimming took 4 bases from V and 1 from J, leaving 16 bases between them. The CDR3 has 15 residues. In nucleotides, the CDR3 is TGCAGCGTTGGGGGACTTACAGCTTCGAACACTGAAGCTTTCTTT. This translates into CSVGGLTASNTEAFF.

This clone occurred once. Here the CDR3 DNA reads TGTGCCAGCAGCCCTAGGCTTGGACTAGCGGGGGGAAGCTCCTACAATGAGCAGTTCTTC. Its protein product is CASSPRLGLAGGSSYNEQFF. This chain uses TRBV14 with TRBJ2-1; 14 bases are a match to TRBD2. This CDR3 spans 20 amino acids. The V segment lost 4 bases and the J segment 0 bases; nucleotides outside the gene matches: 11. Looked up from germline, CDR1 is SGHDN and CDR2 is FVKESK. The entire variable domain, with the rest obtained from reference TRBV14 and TRBJ2-1, is as follows: EAGVTQFPSHSVIEKGQTVTLRCDPISGHDNLYWYRRVMGKEIKFLLHFVKESKQDESGMPNNRFLAERTGGTYSTLKVQPAELEDSGVYFCASSPRLGLAGGSSYNEQFFGPGTRLTVL.

The chain couples TRBV5-1 to TRBJ1-3, with TRBD1 matching over 7 bases. The germline CDR1 and CDR2 sequences are SGHRS and YFSETQ. This CDR3 comprises 15 residues. Trimming cost V 6 bases and J 1 base; bases outside gene matches: 7. The CDR3 DNA sequence: TGCGCCAGCAAGGACAGGCCTACGTCTGGAAACACCATATATTTT. This translates into CASKDRPTSGNTIYF.

This clone was seen only a few times. The V call is TRBV28, the J call TRBJ1-1; D not certain. CDR3 length: 13 residues. V lost 2 bases to trimming and J lost 7 bases, with 11 bases between them. CDR1 is MDHEN, CDR2 SYDVKM, per germline. The CDR3 bases are TGTGCCAGCAGTTTAGAGGGAGGCGGTGAAGCTTTCTTT. Translating it yields CASSLEGGGEAFF.

This clone was detected a few times. CDR3 nucleotide sequence: TGCGCCAGCAGCCAAGAGCAGGGTTTGGATAATTCACCCCTCCACTTT. It is translated as CASSQEQGLDNSPLHF. The chain couples TRBV4-1 to TRBJ1-6, with a possible D match to TRBD1 (5 bases). CDR1 and CDR2 from the germline V gene are MGHRA and YSYEKL. Trimming left V 0 bases short and J 5 bases short, with 11 bases between. The CDR3 spans 16 residues.

In this sample, this clone turned up a few times. This chain joins TRBV5-6 and TRBJ1-1; perhaps TRBD1 as D (5 bases). Deletions cut 4 bases from V and 1 base from J, with 20 bases between. The V gene's germline CDR1 is SGHDT and CDR2 YYEEEE. The CDR3 totals 17 residues. CDR3 protein: CASSRVRGAKGNTEAFF. DNA of the CDR3: TGTGCCAGCAGCCGAGTTAGGGGTGCAAAAGGGAACACTGAAGCTTTCTTT.

This clone was counted once. V and J are TRBV9 and TRBJ1-1; D might be TRBD1 (5 bases). V was trimmed by 0 bases and J by 5 bases, leaving 17 bases between them. Germline lookup yields CDR1 SGDLS and CDR2 YYNGEE. The length of the CDR3 is 16 residues. The CDR3, as DNA: TGTGCCAGCAGCGTAGGGGGTGGGACTGGGGAGACTGAAGCTTTCTTT. Protein sequence: CASSVGGGTGETEAFF.

This clone was seen a single time. The V gene is TRBV2, the J gene TRBJ2-7, with 10 bases fitting TRBD1. Germline CDR1 reads SNHLY; CDR2 reads FYNNEI. The CDR3 covers 17 residues. The J segment lost 1 base and the V segment lost 4 bases, leaving 10 bases of the junction unmatched. The CDR3 sequence is CASSVRGTGEGSYEQYF. The CDR3 bases are TGTGCCAGCAGTGTACGGGGGACAGGGGAGGGTTCCTACGAGCAGTACTTC.

The chain combines TRBV7-9 with TRBJ2-3; D not resolved. V lost 5 bases and J lost 1, with 16 bases in between. The CDR3 is 16 amino acids. Germline V gene data show CDR1 as SEHNR and CDR2 as FQNEAQ (reference sequence). This chain's CDR3 is CASSMALEARTDTQYF. As DNA, the CDR3 is TGTGCCAGCAGCATGGCCTTAGAGGCACGCACAGATACGCAGTATTTT.

This chain uses TRBV19 with TRBJ1-1; TRBD1 is a possible D gene (6 bases). Trimming shortened V by 4 bases and J by 6 bases, and 18 bases separated the two germline ends. Germline V gene lookup returns CDR1 LNHDA and CDR2 SQIVND (reference sequence). There are 15 residues in the CDR3. The CDR3 loop is CASSKQGRGSAEAFF. In DNA form, the CDR3 reads TGTGCCAGTAGTAAACAGGGACGGGGTTCGGCTGAAGCTTTCTTT.

The V and J genes are TRBV4-1 and TRBJ2-7; a weak D match, TRBD1 (6 bases). V was trimmed by 1 base and J by 5 bases, leaving 15 bases between them. There are 15 residues in the CDR3. Germline CDR1 and CDR2: MGHRA and YSYEKL. CDR3: CASSQGAGVLNEQYF. CDR3 bases: TGCGCCAGCAGCCAAGGGGCAGGGGTCTTGAACGAGCAGTACTTC.

The chain links TRBV4-2 to TRBJ2-2, with 7 bases lining up with TRBD1. This CDR3 contains 19 residues. Trimming removed 0 bases from V and 7 bases from J; junction bases left unmatched: 17. Germline loops: CDR1 LGHNA, CDR2 YNFKEQ. CDR3 in DNA: TGTGCCAGCAGCCAAGAGTGGGGACAGAGGGAACGTCGTGACGGGGAGCTGTTTTTT. This codes for CASSQEWGQRERRDGELFF.

The V and J genes are TRBV5-4 and TRBJ2-7; 7 positions agree with TRBD1. The CDR3 spans 14 residues. The germline gives CDR1 SGHNT, CDR2 YYREEE (reference sequence). V was clipped by 4 bases and J by 4 bases; unmatched bases: 8. The CDR3 spells CASSAIQGPYEQYF. The DNA of the CDR3 is TGTGCCAGCAGCGCAATACAGGGGCCGTACGAGCAGTACTTC.

This clone was seen a single time. J is TRBJ1-4 and V is TRBV28; D ambiguous. From germline, CDR1 is MDHEN and CDR2 SYDVKM. The CDR3 is made up of 16 amino acids. The germline V and J ends were trimmed by 4 bases and 6 bases, with 18 bases remaining between them. The CDR3 reads CASSWVLGRLDEKLFF. In DNA form, the CDR3 reads TGTGCCAGCAGTTGGGTGCTCGGGAGGTTGGATGAAAAACTGTTTTTT.

The rearrangement links TRBV19 to TRBJ2-4; D gene ambiguous. Per the germline V gene, CDR1 is LNHDA and CDR2 is SQIVND (reference sequence). This CDR3 region has 15 residues. V shed 9 bases and J shed 1 base, with 16 bases lying between them. As DNA, the CDR3 is TGTGCCAGCCGAGGTGGTACGCCTGCCAAAAACATTCAGTACTTC. Amino acids: CASRGGTPAKNIQYF.

The chain's CDR3 is CASSAPGDSTDTQYF. The DNA of the CDR3 is TGCGCCAGCAGCGCCCCGGGGGATAGCACAGATACGCAGTATTTT. The chain links TRBV5-1 to TRBJ2-3; weak D call: TRBD2 (6 bases). The CDR3 covers 15 residues. V lost 4 bases and J lost 0, with 12 bases in between. CDR1 is SGHRS and CDR2 is YFSETQ in the germline V gene.

This chain joins TRBV5-4 and TRBJ1-2; D unclear. CDR3 size: 16 residues. Trimming removed 0 bases at V and 1 base at J, with 13 bases between. CDR1 is SGHNT, CDR2 YYREEE, per germline (reference sequence). DNA for the CDR3: TGTGCCAGCAGCTTGGCCGGCGGGTCCGGTAACTATGGCTACACCTTC. Translated, it gives CASSLAGGSGNYGYTF.

This rearrangement joins TRBV18 to TRBJ1-1, with D possibly being TRBD1 (6 bases). Germline assignment: CDR1 KGHSH and CDR2 LQKENI. Trimming took off 6 bases at V and 4 bases at J, with 24 bases between the two ends. The CDR3 extends over 17 amino acids. The CDR3 loop is CASSPETGIGQGTEAFF. DNA of the CDR3: TGTGCCAGCTCCCCAGAGACAGGCATCGGTCAGGGCACTGAAGCTTTCTTT. The full variable domain, its missing parts supplied by reference TRBV18 and TRBJ1-1, is NAGVMQNPRHLVRRRGQEARLRCSPMKGHSHVYWYRQLPEEGLKFMVYLQKENIIDESGMPKERFSAEFPKEGPSILRIQQVVRGDSAAYFCASSPETGIGQGTEAFFGQGTRLTVV.

In this sample, this clone turned up a few times. The chain links TRBV7-3 to TRBJ2-2; 9 positions agree with TRBD2. Per germline, CDR1 SGHTA and CDR2 FQGTGA. The CDR3 sequence is 17 residues long. The ends lost 5 bases at V and 6 bases at J; junction bases unmatched: 13. As DNA, the CDR3 is TGTGCCAGCAGCCGTCCCTTTGCGGGGGGGCAAGCCGGGGAGCTGTTTTTT. Translated: CASSRPFAGGQAGELFF. Combining the CDR3 with reference TRBV7-3 and TRBJ2-2 gives the whole variable domain GAGVSQTPSNKVTEKGKYVELRCDPISGHTALYWYRQSLGQGPEFLIYFQGTGAADDSGLPNDRFFAVRPEGSVSTLKIQRTERGDSAVYLCASSRPFAGGQAGELFFGEGSRLTVL.

The chain recombines TRBV6-5 with TRBJ2-2, with D possibly being TRBD1 (6 bases). Germline-derived CDR1 and CDR2 are MNHEY and SVGAGI. The V end was cut by 0 bases, the J end by 4 bases, with 9 bases between. The CDR3 has 15 residues. The chain's CDR3 is CASSYSGAITGELFF. CDR3 nucleotide sequence: TGTGCCAGCAGTTACTCGGGGGCTATCACCGGGGAGCTGTTTTTT.

This chain links TRBV7-9 with TRBJ2-5, with 11 positions matching TRBD1. The V gene's germline CDR1 is SEHNR and CDR2 FQNEAQ (reference sequence). The CDR3 runs to 15 residues. V was pared by 4 bases and J by 7 bases, with 8 bases of the junction left unmatched. The DNA for the CDR3 is TGTGCCAGCAGCTCGCCGCCGGGACAGGGGGGGACCCAGTACTTC. Translating gives CASSSPPGQGGTQYF.

The V and J genes are TRBV25-1 and TRBJ2-5, with 9 bases matching TRBD2. Per germline, CDR1 MGHDK and CDR2 SYGVNS. The junction had 9 bases not matched to a gene; V was cut back by 6 bases and J by 4 bases. This CDR3 region has 15 residues. The CDR3 sequence: CASSEGRGGGETQYF. CDR3 DNA sequence: TGTGCCAGCAGCGAAGGGCGGGGGGGCGGAGAGACCCAGTACTTC.

V gene TRBV5-1 combines with J gene TRBJ2-7; 8 nucleotides align to TRBD2. J was trimmed by 0 bases and V by 0 bases; bases with no gene match: 5. This CDR3 is 16 amino acids long. In germline, CDR1 is SGHRS, CDR2 YFSETQ. Here the CDR3 reads CASSLVASGSSYEQYF. The CDR3 DNA reads TGCGCCAGCAGCTTGGTGGCTAGCGGGTCCTCCTACGAGCAGTACTTC.

The chain combines TRBV18 with TRBJ2-7, with D perhaps TRBD1 (6 bases). Germline loops: CDR1 KGHSH, CDR2 LQKENI. CDR3 length: 15 residues. Trimming pared 1 base from V and 2 bases from J, leaving 12 bases between. In DNA form, the CDR3 reads TGTGCCAGCTCACCACTTCAGACAGGTACCTACGAGCAGTACTTC. Translation gives CASSPLQTGTYEQYF.

The CDR3 is CASSVVLSESTDTQYF. CDR3 coding DNA: TGTGCCAGCAGCGTAGTCCTGTCGGAGAGCACAGATACGCAGTATTTT. V gene TRBV9 combines with J gene TRBJ2-3; the D is unclear. Germline V gene sequence: CDR1 SGDLS, CDR2 YYNGEE. V lost 0 bases and J lost 0, with 11 bases in between. This CDR3 has 16 residues.

The chain employs TRBV7-9 and TRBJ1-1; the D gene is possibly TRBD1 (5 bases). Trimming took 5 bases from V and 3 from J, leaving 22 bases between them. CDR3 length equals 17 residues. The V gene's germline CDR1 is SEHNR and CDR2 FQNEAQ (reference sequence). The CDR3 protein is CASSPSGGWGKDTEAFF. The CDR3 DNA follows: TGTGCCAGCAGCCCCAGCGGAGGGTGGGGGAAAGACACTGAAGCTTTCTTT.

By sample fraction, this clone is medium-sized. The J gene is TRBJ1-5, the V gene TRBV7-9; D remains unclear. V was cut by 5 bases and J by 5 bases, with 7 bases left in between. This CDR3 is built from 12 residues. Germline-derived CDR1 and CDR2 are SEHNR and FQNEAQ (reference sequence). The CDR3 DNA reads TGTGCCAGCAGCCCCCTCGATCAGCCCCAGCATTTT. As protein: CASSPLDQPQHF.

The chain uses TRBV2 and TRBJ1-1, with D possibly TRBD1 on 6 matching bases. Trimming shortened V by 0 bases and J by 7 bases, and 9 bases separated the two germline ends. The CDR3 consists of 13 residues. Germline V gene lookup returns CDR1 SNHLY and CDR2 FYNNEI. CDR3 sequence (DNA): TGTGCCAGCAGTGAAGCCTTGGACAGTGAAGCTTTCTTT. Its translation: CASSEALDSEAFF.

V is TRBV6-4 and J is TRBJ2-3; 7 nucleotides align to TRBD2. Germline V gene lookup returns CDR1 MRHNA and CDR2 SNTAGT. CDR3 size: 13 residues. J lost 3 bases, V lost 3 bases, and 0 bases had no gene match. DNA of the CDR3: TGTGCCAGCAGTGAGCGGGGGACAGATACGCAGTATTTT. It specifies CASSERGTDTQYF.

The table lists this clone with a few counts. This rearrangement joins TRBV6-4 to TRBJ2-5; D may be TRBD2 (5 bases). This CDR3 spans 13 amino acids. Germline V gives CDR1 MRHNA, CDR2 SNTAGT. The ends were cut back, 5 bases at V and 3 bases at J, with 10 bases in the middle. The CDR3, as DNA: TGTGCCAGCAGTCGGACTGTGGAAGAGACCCAGTACTTC. Protein product: CASSRTVEETQYF.

This rearrangement joins TRBV7-9 to TRBJ1-6, with 11 bases aligning to TRBD1. The germline gives CDR1 SEHNR, CDR2 FQNEAQ (reference sequence). After removal of 2 bases from V and 8 bases from J, the junction contained 2 bases not matched to a gene. This CDR3 spans 15 amino acids. The CDR3 sequence is CASSLRTGGDSPLHF. In DNA, the CDR3 is TGTGCCAGCAGCTTACGGACAGGGGGCGATTCACCCCTCCACTTT. The full variable domain, completed using reference TRBV7-9 and TRBJ1-6, is DTGVSQNPRHKITKRGQNVTFRCDPISEHNRLYWYRQTLGQGPEFLTYFQNEAQLEKSRLLSDRFSAERPKGSFSTLEIQRTEQGDSAMYLCASSLRTGGDSPLHFGNGTRLTVT.